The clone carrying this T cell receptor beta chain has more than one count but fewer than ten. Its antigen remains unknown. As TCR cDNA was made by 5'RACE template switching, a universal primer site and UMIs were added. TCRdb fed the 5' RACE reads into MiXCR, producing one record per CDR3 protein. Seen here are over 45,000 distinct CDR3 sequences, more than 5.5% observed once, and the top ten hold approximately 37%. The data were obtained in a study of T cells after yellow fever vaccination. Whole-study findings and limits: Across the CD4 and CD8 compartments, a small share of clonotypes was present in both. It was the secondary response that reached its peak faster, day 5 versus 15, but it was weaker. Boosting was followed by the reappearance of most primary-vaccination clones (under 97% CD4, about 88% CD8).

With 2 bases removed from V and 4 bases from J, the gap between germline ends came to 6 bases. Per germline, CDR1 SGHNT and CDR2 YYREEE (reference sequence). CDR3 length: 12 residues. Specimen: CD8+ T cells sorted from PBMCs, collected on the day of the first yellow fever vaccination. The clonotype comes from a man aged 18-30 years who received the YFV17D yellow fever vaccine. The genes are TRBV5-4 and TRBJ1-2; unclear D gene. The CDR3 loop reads CASSFETYGYTF. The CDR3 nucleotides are TGTGCCAGCAGCTTTGAAACCTATGGCTACACCTTC.